This TCR beta chain was documented in a study of Tregs in tolerant kidney transplant recipients. This clone is medium-sized by share. What it recognizes is unknown. The table came from immunoSEQ multiplex PCR; TCRdb's copy has only in-frame clones and leaves some out. Among fewer than 20,000 clones listed, around 55% were seen once. The specimen sequenced was Tregs from blood cultured with allogeneic cells. The origin of this receptor is a human donor in good health.

CDR3 sequence reads: CASAAGVGGHTQYF. In nucleotides, the CDR3 is TGTGCCAGCGCCGCGGGGGTTGGCGGCCATACGCAGTATTTT. The gene calls are TRBV2 and TRBJ2-3; 7 nucleotides align to TRBD2. V shed 8 bases, J shed 7 bases, and the junction held 12 bases outside the gene matches. Germline V gene data show CDR1 as SNHLY and CDR2 as FYNNEI. This CDR3 has 14 residues.